What follows are 10 T cell receptor beta chains derived from one specimen sequenced in a study of cytomegalovirus exposure and HLA in healthy donors. The PCR employed 60 Vbeta primers together with 13 Jbeta primers. Profiled with immunoSEQ multiplex PCR; TCRdb holds only in-frame clones, not every one. This sample's table reports about 82,000 clones. Sequencing was carried out using PBMCs. Source of these receptors: a woman aged 25 to 39 in good health and CMV-seronegative.

V and J are TRBV19 and TRBJ2-7; tentatively, D is TRBD1 (6 bases). The germline CDR1 and CDR2 sequences are LNHDA and SQIVND (reference sequence). V was clipped by 1 base and J by 2 bases, with 12 bases between them. The CDR3 is made up of 15 amino acids. Here the CDR3 DNA reads TGTGCCAGTAGTATAGTTGGGACACCCACCTACGAGCAGTACTTC. It is translated as CASSIVGTPTYEQYF.

The V and J genes are TRBV27 and TRBJ2-3; no clear D gene. The CDR3 loop spans 16 amino acids. Trimming stripped 5 bases from V and 1 base from J, with 16 bases between. Germline lookup yields CDR1 MNHEY and CDR2 SMNVEV (reference sequence). CDR3 bases: TGTGCCAGCAGTCCCACCGACTGGTGGGGCACAGATACGCAGTATTTT. The encoded protein is CASSPTDWWGTDTQYF.

This rearrangement joins TRBV7-2 to TRBJ2-7; maybe TRBD1 (5 bases). Trimming stripped 1 base from V and 7 bases from J, with 14 bases between. This CDR3 is 14 amino acids long. Germline CDR1 is SGHTA and CDR2 is FQGNSA. Written as DNA, the CDR3 is TGTGCCAGCAGCTTAGGGGGCGCGGCCGGGGAGCAGTACTTC. It translates to CASSLGGAAGEQYF.

The V gene is TRBV10-3, the J gene TRBJ1-1; D might be TRBD1 (5 bases). The CDR3 loop spans 14 amino acids. CDR1 is ENHRY and CDR2 is SYGVKD in the germline V gene. Trimming removed 0 bases from V and 4 bases from J, with 9 bases in between. The CDR3 DNA sequence: TGTGCCATCAGTGAGTCTTTGGGGGGCACTGAAGCTTTCTTT. It is translated as CAISESLGGTEAFF.

This sequence joins TRBV6-5 and TRBJ1-6; 9 bases align to TRBD1. The ends lost 6 bases at V and 9 bases at J; junction bases unmatched: 9. Germline V gene lookup returns CDR1 MNHEY and CDR2 SVGAGI. The CDR3 runs 15 residues. The CDR3 reads CASRETGTGFSPLHF. CDR3 in DNA: TGTGCCAGCAGAGAAACCGGGACAGGGTTTTCACCCCTCCACTTT.

The chain uses TRBV9 and TRBJ1-4; 10 bases line up with TRBD1. Germline V gives CDR1 SGDLS, CDR2 YYNGEE. This CDR3 region has 16 residues. V trimming: 4 bases; J trimming: 1 base; junction bases outside the gene matches: 4. CDR3 coding DNA: TGTGCCAGCAGCCCGGGGACAGGGGTAACTAATGAAAAACTGTTTTTT. This translates into CASSPGTGVTNEKLFF.

The chain carries TRBV7-9 and TRBJ2-1; 9 bases align to TRBD1. The CDR3 covers 15 residues. Germline V gene data show CDR1 as SEHNR and CDR2 as FQNEAQ (reference sequence). V was pared by 3 bases and J by 8 bases, with 8 bases of the junction left unmatched. The chain's CDR3 is CASSFGQGFRDEQFF. The DNA of the CDR3 is TGTGCCAGCAGCTTCGGACAGGGGTTTCGGGATGAGCAGTTCTTC.

The V call is TRBV6-1, the J call TRBJ1-5; D might be TRBD1 (6 bases). The CDR3 has 15 amino acids. Germline CDR1 is MNHNS and CDR2 is SASEGT. V shed 11 bases and J shed 4 bases, with 21 bases lying between them. CDR3 residues: CAANERDRPNQPQHF. In DNA, the CDR3 is TGTGCCGCGAATGAAAGAGACAGGCCAAATCAGCCCCAGCATTTT.

The chain couples TRBV6-1 to TRBJ2-5, with D tentatively TRBD1 (5 bases). Germline V gene data show CDR1 as MNHNS and CDR2 as SASEGT. V lost 7 bases and J 3 bases, leaving 15 bases between the germline ends. This CDR3 has 14 amino acids. CDR3 nucleotides: TGTGCCAGCACAAGACAGTATAATGAAGAGACCCAGTACTTC. This translates into CASTRQYNEETQYF.

The chain links TRBV6-5 to TRBJ1-1, with a tentative D call TRBD1 (5 bases). This CDR3 is 14 amino acids long. Trimming cost V 4 bases and J 4 bases, with 13 bases left between them. Germline V gives CDR1 MNHEY, CDR2 SVGAGI. As DNA, the CDR3 is TGTGCCAGCAGTTCCAGGGCGGGGCCCACTGAAGCTTTCTTT. It is translated as CASSSRAGPTEAFF.